Sequencing of this T cell receptor (beta chain) was carried out in a study of radiotherapy plus CTLA-4 blockade in lung cancer (dated by TCRdb to between 2018 and 2020). A note on the overall study: Among enrolled patients, 15% to 20% had an objective response and roughly 30% reached disease control. Overall results and qualifications from the work: Increased serum interferon-beta after radiation, together with early dynamic changes in blood T cell clones, were reported to be the strongest predictors of response. TCR clones derived from tumors expanded in peripheral blood after treatment with radiotherapy and ipilimumab.

Receptor libraries were prepared by the immunoSEQ multiplex PCR assay. TCRdb took over this immuneACCESS table, retaining in-frame rearrangements with V and J assigned. Such tables are incomplete; in checked studies, under half of the missing clones stem from an unresolved V gene, and the remainder is unexplained. For this sample the table gives tens of thousands of clones, of which 84% were detected only once. About 5% of the sample is held by the ten biggest clonotypes. The study tested focal radiation therapy combined with CTLA-4 blockade (ipilimumab) in patients with chemo-refractory metastatic non-small-cell lung cancer. Note on this clone: Its cognate antigen has yet to be identified. No clone much larger than this one lies a single base away; base qualities are absent.

CDR1 and CDR2 are read off the germline V gene as SNHLY and FYNNEI. CDR3 length: 14 amino acids, cysteine to phenylalanine. This entry keeps only the CDR3 DNA: 42 bases, framed from base 1. The V end loses 7 bases and the J end loses 1 base, and a stretch of 13 bases separates them. The source was peripheral blood, collected from a patient treated with radiotherapy plus ipilimumab. The V and J genes are TRBV2 and TRBJ1-1; tentative D gene TRBD1, with 6 bases matching. This clonotype originated in a human donor with non-small cell lung cancer whose response to radiotherapy plus ipilimumab could not be evaluated. The DNA sequence reads TGTGCCAGCATTTCAGGGGCCGGGAACACTGAAGCTTTCTTT. Its translation is CASISGAGNTEAFF.